These 25 T cell receptor beta chains came from one sample sequenced in a study of blood T cell repertoires in COVID-19. Here immunoSEQ multiplex PCR was the method, and the copy in TCRdb shows in-frame clones only, minus some. The sample shows around 190,000 clones, 85% of them seen only once. Sequenced: peripheral blood. These receptors were obtained from an elderly woman with acute or convalescent COVID-19.

V gene TRBV12-5 combines with J gene TRBJ2-1, with 7 positions matching TRBD2. CDR1 and CDR2 (germline): LGHNT, FRNRAP. The V segment lost 4 bases and the J segment 3 bases; nucleotides outside the gene matches: 21. The CDR3 sequence is 20 residues long. CDR3 in DNA: TGTGCTAGTGGTTCCCCACACCTGATAGCGGGTCCCGCTGACTACAATGAGCAGTTCTTC. Protein: CASGSPHLIAGPADYNEQFF.

The chain recombines TRBV10-3 with TRBJ2-3, with 10 bases aligning to TRBD2. V lost 3 bases to trimming and J lost 0 bases; unmatched junction nucleotides: 3. The CDR3 loop spans 16 amino acids. The germline CDR1 and CDR2 sequences are ENHRY and SYGVKD. CDR3 DNA sequence: TGTGCCATCAGTGAAGGACTAGCGGCGAGCACAGATACGCAGTATTTT. Translating gives CAISEGLAASTDTQYF.

This clone showed up just once. V usage is TRBV11-3 and J usage is TRBJ2-5; D ambiguous. The germline gives CDR1 SGHNT, CDR2 YENEEA. Trimming stripped 1 base from V and 7 bases from J, with 10 bases between. CDR3 length equals 13 residues. CDR3: CASSLVPSGTQYF. CDR3 DNA sequence: TGTGCCAGCAGCTTAGTGCCCTCGGGGACCCAGTACTTC.

V is TRBV19 and J is TRBJ2-1, with 7 bases matching TRBD1. The CDR3 runs 13 residues. CDR1 is LNHDA, CDR2 SQIVND, per germline (reference sequence). The J segment lost 9 bases and the V segment lost 6 bases, leaving 8 bases of the junction unmatched. CDR3 region: CASRLTGLTEQFF. CDR3 DNA: TGTGCCAGTAGACTGACAGGGTTAACTGAGCAGTTCTTC.

The chain combines TRBV29-1 with TRBJ1-2; D perhaps matches TRBD1 (6 bases). The CDR3 runs to 14 residues. V lost 2 bases, J lost 5 bases, and 15 bases lay in between. The germline CDR1 and CDR2 sequences are SQVTM and ANQGSEA. The CDR3 protein is CSVEMRGGDYGYTF. The CDR3 DNA reads TGCAGCGTTGAAATGAGAGGGGGGGATTATGGCTACACCTTC.

The chain carries TRBV5-1 and TRBJ2-7, with D maybe TRBD2 (6 bases). Germline V CDR1 and CDR2: SGHRS, YFSETQ. The V gene lost 3 bases and the J gene lost 2 bases, with 18 bases spanning the gap. This CDR3 has 16 residues. The chain's CDR3 is CASSSRLVSGTYEQYF. DNA of the CDR3: TGCGCCAGCAGCTCCCGACTAGTGTCGGGAACCTACGAGCAGTACTTC.

The J gene is TRBJ2-7, the V gene TRBV7-8; D might be TRBD1 or TRBD2, each matching 6 bases. This CDR3 has 13 amino acids. V was clipped by 5 bases and J by 5 bases, with 13 bases between them. Germline values: CDR1 SGHVS, CDR2 FQNEAQ. CDR3 loop: CASSRETGNEQYF. In nucleotides, the CDR3 is TGTGCCAGCAGCCGGGAGACAGGAAACGAGCAGTACTTC.

The V call is TRBV3-1 (or the pseudogene TRBV3-2), the J call TRBJ2-1, with 10 bases lining up with TRBD2. V lost 5 bases, J lost 4 bases, and 5 bases stayed unmatched. Germline V CDR1 and CDR2: LGHDT, YNNKEL (reference sequence). This CDR3 contains 15 residues. Written as DNA, the CDR3 is TGTGCCAGCAGCTTCGGACTAGCGGTTTACAATGAGCAGTTCTTC. It yields the protein CASSFGLAVYNEQFF.

This chain connects TRBV6-1 to TRBJ2-7, with D perhaps TRBD1 (6 bases). Trimming pared 3 bases from V and 0 bases from J, leaving 21 bases between. The CDR3 covers 18 residues. Germline-derived CDR1 and CDR2 are MNHNS and SASEGT. CDR3 nucleotides: TGTGCCAGCAGTGATCGTTTTTCCGACAGGACCTTCTCCTACGAGCAGTACTTC. Its protein product is CASSDRFSDRTFSYEQYF.

V usage is TRBV6-5 and J usage is TRBJ1-2; no reliable D call. In germline, CDR1 is MNHEY, CDR2 SVGAGI. This CDR3 region has 15 residues. Trimming removed 8 bases at V and 8 bases at J, with 24 bases between. The CDR3 loop is CASLETSNLLDGYTF. The CDR3 bases are TGTGCCAGCTTAGAGACCAGTAACCTCCTAGACGGCTACACCTTC.

This chain links TRBV6-2 or TRBV6-3 with TRBJ2-7; 8 nucleotides line up with TRBD1. CDR1 is MNHEY and CDR2 is SVGEGT in the germline V gene. The trim removed 2 bases at V and 3 bases at J, leaving 6 bases unmatched. The CDR3 has 15 amino acids. The CDR3 DNA follows: TGTGCCAGCAGTTACGGGGGGACAGGCCTCTACGAGCAGTACTTC. Its protein is CASSYGGTGLYEQYF.

The chain has TRBV2 and TRBJ2-5; no reliable D call. Looked up from germline, CDR1 is SNHLY and CDR2 is FYNNEI. The V gene lost 0 bases and the J gene lost 5 bases, with 4 bases spanning the gap. CDR3 size: 12 residues. Here the CDR3 DNA reads TGTGCCAGCAGTGAAGCCCCGGAGACCCAGTACTTC. Translating gives CASSEAPETQYF.

The gene calls are TRBV27 and TRBJ2-1; 12 positions match TRBD2. The germline gives CDR1 MNHEY, CDR2 SMNVEV (reference sequence). Trimming at V came to 6 bases and at J to 3 bases, leaving 9 bases not matched to a gene. The CDR3 is 17 amino acids. The CDR3 DNA reads as TGTGCCAGCAGAATAAACAGACTAGCGGGAGACTACAATGAGCAGTTCTTC. Its translation is CASRINRLAGDYNEQFF.

V gene TRBV9 combines with J gene TRBJ2-1; 9 bases match TRBD1. This CDR3 spans 15 amino acids. V lost 2 bases, J lost 4 bases, and 4 bases stayed unmatched. Germline CDR1 reads SGDLS; CDR2 reads YYNGEE. CDR3 loop: CASSVAGTGYNEQFF. CDR3 nucleotide sequence: TGTGCCAGCAGCGTCGCCGGGACAGGGTACAATGAGCAGTTCTTC. The whole variable domain, remainder taken from reference TRBV9 and TRBJ2-1, is DSGVTQTPKHLITATGQRVTLRCSPRSGDLSVYWYQQSLDQGLQFLIQYYNGEERAKGNILERFSAQQFPDLHSELNLSSLELGDSALYFCASSVAGTGYNEQFFGPGTRLTVL.

The chain recombines TRBV11-2 with TRBJ1-1; D remains unclear. This CDR3 is built from 14 residues. Trimming removed 3 bases from V and 0 bases from J, with 8 bases in between. The germline V gene has CDR1 SGHAT and CDR2 FQNNGV. The CDR3 sequence is CASSFEIMNTEAFF. The DNA of the CDR3 is TGTGCCAGCAGCTTCGAGATCATGAACACTGAAGCTTTCTTT. The full variable domain, with the rest looked up from reference TRBV11-2 and TRBJ1-1, is EAGVAQSPRYKIIEKRQSVAFWCNPISGHATLYWYQQILGQGPKLLIQFQNNGVVDDSQLPKDRFSAERLKGVDSTLKIQPAKLEDSAVYLCASSFEIMNTEAFFGQGTRLTVV.

The rearrangement links TRBV28 to TRBJ2-7; TRBD1 might be the D (6 bases). The V and J ends lost 4 bases and 3 bases respectively, with 19 bases between them. CDR3 length: 16 residues. CDR1 and CDR2 (germline): MDHEN, SYDVKM. The CDR3, as DNA: TGTGCCAGCAGTTCCTCATACAGGGTTGCCCACTACGAGCAGTACTTC. It translates to CASSSSYRVAHYEQYF.

The chain links TRBV6-6 to TRBJ1-2, with a possible D match to TRBD1 (6 bases). CDR3 length equals 15 residues. The germline V gene encodes CDR1 MNHNY and CDR2 SVGAGI (reference sequence). Between the trimmed V and J ends, which lost 5 bases and 4 bases, there was a span of 17 bases. The CDR3 loop reads CASSPSGTLPYGYTF. CDR3 DNA sequence: TGTGCCAGCAGTCCCTCCGGGACATTGCCCTATGGCTACACCTTC.

This clone was seen a handful of times. The V gene is TRBV5-4, the J gene TRBJ2-7, with 15 bases that match TRBD2. The CDR3 is 17 residues long. V lost 4 bases to trimming and J lost 0 bases; unmatched junction nucleotides: 5. The germline gives CDR1 SGHNT, CDR2 YYREEE (reference sequence). CDR3 coding DNA: TGTGCCAGCAGCCTGGGACTAGCGGGAGGTCGCTCCTACGAGCAGTACTTC. It encodes CASSLGLAGGRSYEQYF.

The V call is TRBV20-1, the J call TRBJ1-2, with 9 bases fitting TRBD1. There are 14 residues in the CDR3. Germline V gene data show CDR1 as DFQATT and CDR2 as SNEGSKA (reference sequence). The ends lost 3 bases at V and 5 bases at J; junction bases unmatched: 7. The CDR3 spells CSASAGQGGYGYTF. The CDR3, as DNA: TGCAGTGCTAGTGCGGGACAGGGAGGGTATGGCTACACCTTC.

This chain uses TRBV5-4 with TRBJ2-1; perhaps TRBD2 as D (6 bases). The CDR3 length is 15 residues. V lost 4 bases to trimming and J lost 6 bases, with 17 bases between them. In germline, CDR1 is SGHNT, CDR2 YYREEE (reference sequence). CDR3 protein: CASSRWFGGTNEQFF. The CDR3 nucleotides are TGTGCCAGCAGCCGATGGTTCGGCGGGACCAATGAGCAGTTCTTC.

This rearrangement joins TRBV27 to TRBJ2-1, with a tentative D call TRBD1 (9 bases). Germline V lookup: CDR1 MNHEY, CDR2 SMNVEV (reference sequence). V shed 7 bases and J shed 5 bases, with 30 bases lying between them. This CDR3 is built from 19 residues. The CDR3 nucleotides read TGTGCCAGCATCTCCCATTGGGACAGGGTCATGACTAGCGACAATGAGCAGTTCTTC. Translated, it gives CASISHWDRVMTSDNEQFF.

This chain uses TRBV30 with TRBJ1-1; D is unclear. V lost 8 bases and J 7 bases, leaving 14 bases between the germline ends. CDR1 is GTSNPN, CDR2 SVGIG, per germline (reference sequence). The CDR3 runs 11 residues. CDR3 DNA: TGTGCCCGTGGAGATAAGAGTGAAGCTTTCTTT. Its protein is CARGDKSEAFF.

The rearrangement joins TRBV27 to TRBJ1-6; 10 nucleotides agree with TRBD1. In germline, CDR1 is MNHEY, CDR2 SMNVEV (reference sequence). The CDR3 runs to 15 residues. The trim removed 6 bases at V and 8 bases at J, leaving 7 bases unmatched. CDR3 DNA: TGTGCCAGCAGGTCGCCGGGGACAGGGGATTCACCCCTCCACTTT. Protein product: CASRSPGTGDSPLHF.

There are a few counts of this clone. The chain recombines TRBV5-1 with TRBJ2-7; 11 bases agree with TRBD1. Germline V gene data show CDR1 as SGHRS and CDR2 as YFSETQ. With 1 base clipped from V and 6 bases from J, the junction kept 9 bases outside the gene matches. The CDR3 loop spans 16 amino acids. The CDR3 protein is CASSLPGTGGSSEQYF. Here the CDR3 DNA reads TGCGCCAGCAGCTTGCCCGGGACAGGGGGATCAAGCGAGCAGTACTTC.

This clone was seen a single time. The rearrangement links TRBV11-3 to TRBJ2-1, with TRBD1 identical over 8 bases. Germline V gene sequence: CDR1 SGHNT, CDR2 YENEEA. The V segment lost 0 bases and the J segment 4 bases; nucleotides outside the gene matches: 2. The CDR3 runs to 15 residues. The CDR3 nucleotides read TGTGCCAGCAGCTTAGAAGGACAGGGTTACAATGAGCAGTTCTTC. It yields the protein CASSLEGQGYNEQFF.